This T cell receptor beta chain emerged from a study of metastatic and nonmetastatic thyroid tumors (dated by TCRdb to the early 2020s). With respect to the entire study: Repertoires were compared across peripheral blood and tumor or nodule tissue samples from malignant and benign thyroid patients.

The library was made by PCR. TCRdb names Illumina HiSeq 4000 as the instrument used. High-throughput sequencing was used to profile the TCR beta-chain CDR3 region of each patient. As for the authors' bioinformatics: A classifier to discriminate distant-metastatic papillary thyroid cancer patients was built from CDR3 differences across clinicopathological groups. The Shannon index was used to measure repertoire diversity, and the Morisita-Horn index was used to measure how similar tumor and blood repertoires were. Through fastp at Q25 and MiXCR, TCRdb rebuilt clones from the public reads, retaining in-frame beta chains. The V and J calls, along with clone size, are taken from TCRdb and not from the paper's own processing. For this sample there are around 45,000 clones; approximately 4.1% appear just once. The ten biggest clones cover 8.5% to 10% of the sample. Broader findings and caveats from the paper: In both blood and tumor samples, malignant tumors were reported to have significantly higher TCR beta diversity than benign nodules.

This clone was seen a few times. Its antigen is currently not known. No clone much larger than this one lies a single base away; base qualities are absent. CDR1 MNHNS and CDR2 SASEGT are derived from the germline V gene. From cysteine to phenylalanine, the CDR3 is 13 amino acids long. CDR3 DNA is the only sequence kept; it has 39 bases, read in frame from the first base. Relative to germline, V is 1 base shorter and J is 6 bases shorter, with 7 bases between their ends. Before undergoing thyroid surgery, none of the patients had been given any kind of treatment. Patient clinical samples collected from about 2011 to 2018 were retrospectively analysed using T-cell receptor beta sequencing.

The chain links TRBV6-1 with TRBJ1-5, with the D segment identity uncertain. Sequencing used blood. The clonotype originates from a female donor with papillary thyroid cancer or a benign thyroid nodule (not recorded which). Some clones in this sample may be carry-over from other donors' samples. CDR3 protein: CASSEDLGQPQHF. The DNA sequence reads TGTGCCAGCAGTGAAGATTTGGGTCAGCCCCAGCATTTT.